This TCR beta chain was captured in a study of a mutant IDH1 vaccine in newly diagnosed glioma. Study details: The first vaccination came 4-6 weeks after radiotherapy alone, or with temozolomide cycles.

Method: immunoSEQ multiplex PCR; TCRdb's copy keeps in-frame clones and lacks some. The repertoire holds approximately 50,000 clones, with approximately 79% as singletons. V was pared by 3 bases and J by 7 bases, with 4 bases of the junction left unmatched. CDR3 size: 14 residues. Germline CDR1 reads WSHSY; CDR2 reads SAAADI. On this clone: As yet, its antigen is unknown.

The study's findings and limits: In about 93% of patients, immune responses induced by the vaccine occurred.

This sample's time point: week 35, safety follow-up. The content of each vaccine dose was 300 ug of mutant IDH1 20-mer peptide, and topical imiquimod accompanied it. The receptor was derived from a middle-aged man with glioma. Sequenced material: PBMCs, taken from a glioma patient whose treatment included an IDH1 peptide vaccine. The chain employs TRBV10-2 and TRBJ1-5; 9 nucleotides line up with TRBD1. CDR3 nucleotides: TGCGCCAGCAGTGAAGGACAGGGGAACCAGCCCCAGCATTTT. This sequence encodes CASSEGQGNQPQHF.